This T cell receptor beta chain appears in the sequencing data of a study of beta chain features in type 1 diabetes. The study, taken as a whole, reports: When Type 1 diabetes patients were examined, their TCRB CDR3s proved moderately but significantly shorter in all four CD4+ subsets. Compared with healthy donors, patients appeared to share more similar naive, central memory and regulatory TCRB repertoires.

A word on this clone: What it recognizes is unknown.

Of the isolated RNA, all was reverse transcribed, and so the sequenced material was expressed TCRB transcripts. Assay used: immunoSEQ multiplex PCR; TCRdb lists only in-frame clones, some missing. This sample has a few hundred thousand clones, with roughly 12% found just once. One heparinised draw of blood, averaging roughly 120 mL, came from each donor. Sorting that relied on CD45RO/CCR7/CD25/CD127/CD95/CD27 yielded CD4+ naive, central memory, regulatory and stem cell-like memory cells. Over 95% purity was reached by all sorted populations. CDR1 and CDR2 from the germline V gene are SEHNR and FQNEAQ (reference sequence). The V end was cut by 5 bases, the J end by 6 bases, with 13 bases between. CDR3 length: 14 amino acids.

The clonotype originates from a woman younger than 30 with type 1 diabetes. The sequenced sample was naive CD4+ T cells from blood. The chain carries TRBV7-9 and TRBJ1-4; D is ambiguous. The CDR3 bases are TGTGCCAGCAGCGGCCGATGGAGAGATGAAAAACTGTTTTTT. It codes for CASSGRWRDEKLFF.